The clone carrying this T cell receptor (beta chain) came up a few times. There are 17 residues in the CDR3. Germline-derived CDR1 and CDR2 are SGHRS and YFSETQ. V lost 3 bases to trimming and J lost 3 bases; unmatched junction nucleotides: 5. The record originates from a study of blood T cell repertoires in COVID-19. Study-wide context: Acute and convalescent COVID-19 samples came from the United States, Italy and Spain.

Assay: immunoSEQ multiplex PCR; the TCRdb copy retains only in-frame clones and omits some. Altogether around 230,000 clones are present, 65% to 90% being singletons, with the ten largest covering 2% to 2.5%. The sequenced material came from peripheral blood. This sequence joins TRBV5-1 and TRBJ1-6; 11 positions match TRBD1. The TCR originated in a man aged 35 to 55 who had recovered from COVID-19. The CDR3 protein is CASSSGTGGFYNSPLHF. In nucleotides, the CDR3 is TGCGCCAGCAGCTCCGGGACAGGGGGGTTCTATAATTCACCCCTCCACTTT.